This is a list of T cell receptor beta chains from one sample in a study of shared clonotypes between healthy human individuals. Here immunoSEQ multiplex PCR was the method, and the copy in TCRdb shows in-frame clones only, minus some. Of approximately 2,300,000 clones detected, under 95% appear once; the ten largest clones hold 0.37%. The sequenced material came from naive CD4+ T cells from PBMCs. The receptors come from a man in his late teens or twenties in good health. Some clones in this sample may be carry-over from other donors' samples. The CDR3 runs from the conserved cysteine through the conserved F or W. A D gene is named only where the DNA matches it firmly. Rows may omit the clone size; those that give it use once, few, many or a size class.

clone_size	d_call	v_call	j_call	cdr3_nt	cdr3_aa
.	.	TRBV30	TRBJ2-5	TGTGCCTGGAGTCCTGGAGAGACCCAGTACTTC	CAWSPGETQYF
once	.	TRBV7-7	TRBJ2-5	TGTGCCAGCAGCTTAGAAGCACAAGAGACCCAGTACTTC	CASSLEAQETQYF
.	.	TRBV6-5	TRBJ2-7	TGTGCCACCACTCGATTCCCCGAGCAGTACTTC	CATTRFPEQYF
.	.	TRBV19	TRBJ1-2	TGTGCCAGTAGTCTCGCCAGGATGTATGGCTACACCTTC	CASSLARMYGYTF
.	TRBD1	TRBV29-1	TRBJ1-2	TGCAGCGTTGAAGGGTCGGGACAGGGGAACTATGGCTACACCTTC	CSVEGSGQGNYGYTF
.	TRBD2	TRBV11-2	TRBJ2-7	TGTGCCAGCAGCTTAGGTCTAGCGGGAACCTACGAGCAGTACTTC	CASSLGLAGTYEQYF
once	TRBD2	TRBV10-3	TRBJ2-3	TGTGCCATCAGTGAGCGGGGCCCCCGGGAGGGAATCGCAGATACGCAGTATTTT	CAISERGPREGIADTQYF
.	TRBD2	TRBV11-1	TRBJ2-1	TGTGCCAGCAGCTGGGGCCTAGCGGGAGCCTACAATGAGCAGTTCTTC	CASSWGLAGAYNEQFF
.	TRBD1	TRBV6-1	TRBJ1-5	TGTGCCAGCAGTGAAGCATTCCGGACAGGGGGCTACCGGCCCCAGCATTTT	CASSEAFRTGGYRPQHF
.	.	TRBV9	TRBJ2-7	TGTGCCAGCAGCGTAGGGGGGGTCCTTTCCTACGAGCAGTACTTC	CASSVGGVLSYEQYF
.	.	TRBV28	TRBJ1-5	TGTGCCAGCACCTCTGGTGGGGGGGGCAATCAGCCCCAGCATTTT	CASTSGGGGNQPQHF
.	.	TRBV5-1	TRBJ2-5	TGCGCCAGCAGCTTGGCCGGGACCCAGTACTTC	CASSLAGTQYF
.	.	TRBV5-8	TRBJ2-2	TGTGCCAGCAGGAGGATCGGGACCGCCACCGGGGAGCTGTTTTTT	CASRRIGTATGELFF
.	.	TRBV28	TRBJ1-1	TGTGCCAGTACCCGACAGGTCGGAACTGAAGCTTTCTTT	CASTRQVGTEAFF
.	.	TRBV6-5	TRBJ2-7	TGTGCCAGCAGCCTAGGACACGGGAGCTCCTACGAGCAGTACTTC	CASSLGHGSSYEQYF
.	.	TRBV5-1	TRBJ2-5	TGCGCCAGCAGCCCCGGCCAGGGTCGAGAGACCCAGTACTTC	CASSPGQGRETQYF
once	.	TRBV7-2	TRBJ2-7	TGTGCCAGCAGCCCTGTGGGGGCTGGGGATAAATACGAGCAGTACTTC	CASSPVGAGDKYEQYF
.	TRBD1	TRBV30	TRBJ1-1	TGTGCCTGGAGTCGCGCAGGGGGTAGTACTGAAGCTTTCTTT	CAWSRAGGSTEAFF
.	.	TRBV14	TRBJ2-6	TGTGCCAGCAGCCAAGGTCTAAACAGGGTACTCCCTGGGGCCAACGTCCTGACTTTC	CASSQGLNRVLPGANVLTF
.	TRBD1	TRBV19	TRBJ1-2	TGTGCCACCGAGGGACAGAACTATGGCTACACCTTC	CATEGQNYGYTF
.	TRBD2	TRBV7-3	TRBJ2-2	TGTGCCAGCAGCTTAACTAGCGGGAGGGCCACCGGGGAGCTGTTTTTT	CASSLTSGRATGELFF
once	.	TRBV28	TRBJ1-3	TGTGCCAGCAGCCCCTCCTTTGGGGGAGTCCACTCTGGAAACACCATATATTTT	CASSPSFGGVHSGNTIYF
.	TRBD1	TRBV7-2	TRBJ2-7	TGTGCCAGCAGCTTAGTACGGGACAGAGACTACGAGCAGTACTTC	CASSLVRDRDYEQYF
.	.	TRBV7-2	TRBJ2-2	TGTGCCAGCAGCTTGGGGCTGGGGGCGGGGCCGTTGGAGCTGTTTTTT	CASSLGLGAGPLELFF
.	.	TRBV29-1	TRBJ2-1	TGCAGCGTTGAAGGGACAACTTCCTACAATGAGCAGTTCTTC	CSVEGTTSYNEQFF
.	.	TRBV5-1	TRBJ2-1	TGCGCCAGCAGCTTTCCGGGAGTGGGCAATGAGCAGTTCTTC	CASSFPGVGNEQFF
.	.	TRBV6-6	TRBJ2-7	TGTGCCAGCAGTTACCAACGGGGAACCTACGAGCAGTACTTC	CASSYQRGTYEQYF
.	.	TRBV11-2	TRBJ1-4	TGTGCCAGCAGCTTAGGGGGCGCCCGGTCTGGCGAAAAACTGTTTTTT	CASSLGGARSGEKLFF
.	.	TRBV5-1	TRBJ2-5	TGCGCCAGCAGCTCGGGGGCGCTTACTGGTGGCGAGACCCAGTACTTC	CASSSGALTGGETQYF
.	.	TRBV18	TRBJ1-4	TGTGCCAGCTCACCACGACAGGATGCAACTAATGAAAAACTGTTTTTT	CASSPRQDATNEKLFF
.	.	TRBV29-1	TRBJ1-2	TGCAGCGCCGGGTTGGCAGCTTCCTATGGCTACACCTTC	CSAGLAASYGYTF
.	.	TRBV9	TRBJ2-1	TGTGCCAGCAGCGTAGTTAGCAGTTCCTACAATGAGCAGTTCTTC	CASSVVSSSYNEQFF
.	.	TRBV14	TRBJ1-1	TGTGCCAGCAGCCGCGGAATGAACACTGAAGCTTTCTTT	CASSRGMNTEAFF
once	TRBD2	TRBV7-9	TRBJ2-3	TGTGCCAGCAGCCGCTATCTAGCGGGACCGGAAACAGATACGCAGTATTTT	CASSRYLAGPETDTQYF
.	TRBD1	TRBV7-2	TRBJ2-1	TGTGCCAGCAGCCGTCGACAGGGCGATTACAATGAGCAGTTCTTC	CASSRRQGDYNEQFF
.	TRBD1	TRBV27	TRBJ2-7	TGTGCCAGCAGCCGTATTACACAGGGGACGAAACTGTACTTC	CASSRITQGTKLYF
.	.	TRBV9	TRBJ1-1	TGTGCCAGCAGCGTAAGGCCGGGGGTTGGGAACACTGAAGCTTTCTTT	CASSVRPGVGNTEAFF